The sequence of this T cell receptor (beta chain) was determined in a study of cytomegalovirus exposure and HLA in healthy donors. Study-level results: Among CMV-associated TCR beta chains, most appeared HLA-restricted in a later analysis.

Comments on this clone: No antigen is known for it.

This CDR3 comprises 15 residues. Germline V gene sequence: CDR1 SGHTA, CDR2 FQGNSA. V was clipped by 0 bases and J by 5 bases, with 14 bases between them. The PCR contained 60 Vbeta and 13 Jbeta primers. Here immunoSEQ multiplex PCR was the method, and the copy in TCRdb shows in-frame clones only, minus some. In the table there are around 130,000 clones, about 84% of which are singletons. Sequenced sample: PBMCs. This chain joins TRBV7-2 and TRBJ2-7; D is ambiguous. This sequence was found in a boy between 10 and 17 years old in good health and CMV-seronegative. CDR3 in amino acids: CASSLALVAYNEQYF. The DNA of the CDR3 is TGTGCCAGCAGCTTAGCCTTGGTAGCTTATAACGAGCAGTACTTC.